One sample yielded the 3 T cell receptor beta chains listed below, sequenced in a study of chemoradiotherapy in HPV16-positive cancers. Some clones are missing from TCRdb's copy, which holds only in-frame ones; the method was immunoSEQ multiplex PCR. There are 9,900 or so clones in the sample; about 80% occur only once, and roughly 13% lies in the top ten. The material was tumor tissue, obtained from a patient who underwent chemoradiotherapy. These receptors were obtained from a human donor with HPV-associated anogenital cancer.

This chain links TRBV7-3 with TRBJ2-1; TRBD2 agrees at 10 bases. V was pared by 1 base and J by 7 bases, with 16 bases of the junction left unmatched. CDR3 length: 19 residues. Germline V CDR1 and CDR2: SGHTA, FQGTGA. CDR3 in DNA: TGTGCCAGCAGCTTAAATCCCCGACCACTAGCGGGGTACGAAAATGAGCAGTTCTTC. Protein product: CASSLNPRPLAGYENEQFF. Full variable domain (rest looked up from reference TRBV7-3 and TRBJ2-1): GAGVSQTPSNKVTEKGKYVELRCDPISGHTALYWYRQSLGQGPEFLIYFQGTGAADDSGLPNDRFFAVRPEGSVSTLKIQRTERGDSAVYLCASSLNPRPLAGYENEQFFGPGTRLTVL.

The chain has TRBV6-1 and TRBJ2-2; 8 nucleotides align to TRBD1. Trimming at V came to 7 bases and at J to 5 bases, leaving 9 bases not matched to a gene. CDR3 size: 15 residues. The germline gives CDR1 MNHNS, CDR2 SASEGT. CDR3 bases: TGTGCCAGCATCCCTTGGACAGGGTCAACCGGGGAGCTGTTTTTT. Protein: CASIPWTGSTGELFF.

This chain links TRBV4-1 with TRBJ2-5; 12 bases are a match to TRBD2. CDR1 is MGHRA and CDR2 is YSYEKL in the germline V gene. CDR3 size: 17 residues. V was clipped by 0 bases and J by 4 bases; unmatched bases: 6. CDR3 DNA sequence: TGCGCCAGCAGCCAAGATCGAACACTAGCGGGGGGAGAGACCCAGTACTTC. Its translation is CASSQDRTLAGGETQYF.